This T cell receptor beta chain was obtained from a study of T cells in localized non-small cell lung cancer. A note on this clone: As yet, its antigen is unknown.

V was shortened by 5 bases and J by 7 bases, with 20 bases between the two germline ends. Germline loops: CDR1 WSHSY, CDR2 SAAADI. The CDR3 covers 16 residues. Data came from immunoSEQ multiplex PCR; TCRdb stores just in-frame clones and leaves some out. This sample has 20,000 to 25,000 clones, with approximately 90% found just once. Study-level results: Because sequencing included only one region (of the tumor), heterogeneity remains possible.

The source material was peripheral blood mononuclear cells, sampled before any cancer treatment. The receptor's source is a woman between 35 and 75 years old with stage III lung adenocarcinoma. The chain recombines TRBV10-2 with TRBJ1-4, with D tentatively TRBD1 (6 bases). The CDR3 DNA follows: TGCGCCAGCAGTCAGCAACAGGGTCGGAGAATTGAAAAACTGTTTTTT. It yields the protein CASSQQQGRRIEKLFF.